This T cell receptor beta chain comes out of a study of blood T cell repertoires in COVID-19. Study in general: PBMCs, B-cell-depleted T cells, or T cells were the source of the cDNA or gDNA that made up the material.

This CDR3 contains 15 residues. Germline V CDR1 and CDR2: SGHAT, FQNNGV. The junction had 9 bases not matched to a gene; V was cut back by 6 bases and J by 5 bases. Assay: immunoSEQ multiplex PCR; the TCRdb copy retains only in-frame clones and omits some. The sample shows under 400,000 clones, 90% of them seen only once. The chain couples TRBV11-2 to TRBJ2-7, with TRBD2 identical over 11 bases. Material for sequencing was peripheral blood. This clonotype was sampled from a man between 18 and 29 years old with active or convalescent COVID-19. CDR3 DNA: TGTGCCAGCAGTCTTAGCGGGAGGGCCCTCCACGAGCAGTACTTC. This codes for CASSLSGRALHEQYF.